Below are 16 T cell receptor beta chains sequenced from a single sample in a study of shared clonotypes between healthy human individuals. TCRdb's table, derived via immunoSEQ multiplex PCR, lists solely in-frame clones and lacks some. Among around 990,000 clones listed, approximately 77% were seen once. The sample comprised memory CD4+ T cells from PBMCs. As to subset: CD45RA-negative fraction. The receptors come from a man younger than 30 in good health. Some clones in this sample may be carry-over from other donors' samples.

On this clone itself: With a much larger clone just one base away, this may be a read error. This sample includes further DNA sequences coding for the same CDR3. The CDR3 nucleotides are TGTGCCAGCAGCTCCGGGGACAGGGGGAATCAGCCCCAGCATTTT. Encoded protein: CASSSGDRGNQPQHF. The rearrangement joins TRBV7-9 to TRBJ1-5; 11 nucleotides line up with TRBD1. The germline CDR1 and CDR2 sequences are SEHNR and FQNEAQ (reference sequence). The CDR3 has 15 amino acids. J was trimmed by 4 bases and V by 4 bases; bases with no gene match: 3.

The rearrangement links TRBV18 to TRBJ2-1; D possibly uses TRBD1 or TRBD2 (5 bases each). The CDR3 extends over 15 amino acids. Trimming shortened V by 0 bases and J by 6 bases, and 12 bases separated the two germline ends. CDR1 and CDR2 (germline): KGHSH, LQKENI. CDR3 DNA: TGTGCCAGCTCACCACCTAGATCAGGGAGCAATGAGCAGTTCTTC. It encodes CASSPPRSGSNEQFF.

In its sample, this clone was seen once. This could be a read error, since a much larger clone is one nucleotide away. This chain connects TRBV5-4 to TRBJ2-3; D call uncertain. The germline V gene has CDR1 SGHNT and CDR2 YYREEE (reference sequence). The CDR3 is 12 residues long. V shed 3 bases and J shed 2 bases, with 4 bases lying between them. Written as DNA, the CDR3 is TGTGCCAGCAGCTATAACACAGATACGCAGTATTTT. Residues: CASSYNTDTQYF.

This clone was seen just once. The J gene is TRBJ1-5, the V gene TRBV27; D not certain. The V and J ends lost 2 bases and 5 bases respectively, with 7 bases between them. The CDR3 loop spans 13 amino acids. From germline, CDR1 is MNHEY and CDR2 SMNVEV (reference sequence). CDR3 in DNA: TGTGCCAGCAGTTTACGGCGCTATCAGCCCCAGCATTTT. This codes for CASSLRRYQPQHF.

The chain uses TRBV5-1 and TRBJ2-3; unclear D gene. Germline values: CDR1 SGHRS, CDR2 YFSETQ. Trimming pared 0 bases from V and 2 bases from J, leaving 7 bases between. The CDR3 has 14 residues. The CDR3 bases are TGCGCCAGCAGCTTGGGGCAGTTCACAGATACGCAGTATTTT. This sequence encodes CASSLGQFTDTQYF. The full variable domain, its missing parts supplied by reference TRBV5-1 and TRBJ2-3, is KAGVTQTPRYLIKTRGQQVTLSCSPISGHRSVSWYQQTPGQGLQFLFEYFSETQRNKGNFPGRFSGRQFSNSRSEMNVSTLELGDSALYLCASSLGQFTDTQYFGPGTRLTVL.

This clone was detected only once. CDR3 sequence: CAWSPPPIGSYGYTF. DNA for the CDR3: TGTGCCTGGAGTCCTCCCCCGATAGGATCCTATGGCTACACCTTC. The chain carries TRBV30 and TRBJ1-2; D call uncertain. The ends were cut back, 2 bases at V and 4 bases at J, with 17 bases in the middle. There are 15 residues in the CDR3. Looked up from germline, CDR1 is GTSNPN and CDR2 is SVGIG (reference sequence). Based on the CDR3 plus reference TRBV30 and TRBJ1-2, the full variable domain is SQTIHQWPATLVQPVGSPLSLECTVEGTSNPNLYWYRQAAGRGLQLLFYSVGIGQISSEVPQNLSASRPQDRQFILSSKKLLLSDSGFYLCAWSPPPIGSYGYTFGSGTRLTVV.

The chain is built from TRBV5-1 and TRBJ1-1; no clear D. Germline V CDR1 and CDR2: SGHRS, YFSETQ. The V end lost 6 bases, the J end lost 2 bases, and 11 bases lay between the germline ends. The CDR3 contains 13 residues. The CDR3 loop reads CASTADLNTEAFF. Written as DNA, the CDR3 is TGCGCCAGCACCGCGGACCTCAACACTGAAGCTTTCTTT.

The gene calls are TRBV10-3 and TRBJ2-7; D may be TRBD1 (6 bases). Germline lookup yields CDR1 ENHRY and CDR2 SYGVKD. The CDR3 covers 16 residues. Trimming took 3 bases from V and 2 from J, leaving 17 bases between them. CDR3 loop: CAISDNPPGAPYEQYF. In nucleotides, the CDR3 is TGTGCCATCAGTGATAATCCCCCAGGGGCCCCCTACGAGCAGTACTTC.

The V gene is TRBV7-8, the J gene TRBJ2-3; a weak D match, TRBD2 (5 bases). Trimming took off 1 base at V and 3 bases at J, with 11 bases between the two ends. CDR3 size: 15 residues. Germline assignment: CDR1 SGHVS and CDR2 FQNEAQ. The CDR3 protein is CASSLVEWETDTQYF. The CDR3 DNA reads as TGTGCCAGCAGCTTAGTAGAGTGGGAGACAGATACGCAGTATTTT.

The chain carries TRBV11-3 and TRBJ2-1; no definite D call. Between the trimmed V and J ends, which lost 5 bases and 6 bases, there was a span of 11 bases. Per the germline V gene, CDR1 is SGHNT and CDR2 is YENEEA. This CDR3 is 13 amino acids long. DNA for the CDR3: TGTGCCAGCAGCAGTCAGGTATCCAATGAGCAGTTCTTC. The encoded protein is CASSSQVSNEQFF.

Of note for this clone: Within the sample, other DNA sequences also encode this same CDR3. The genes are TRBV16 and TRBJ2-3; 8 positions agree with TRBD2. CDR1 is KGHSY, CDR2 FQNENV, per germline. V lost 0 bases to trimming and J lost 4 bases; unmatched junction nucleotides: 0. This CDR3 region has 14 residues. CDR3 nucleotides: TGTGCCAGCAGCCAATCGCGGGGGGCAGATACGCAGTATTTT. This codes for CASSQSRGADTQYF.

This chain uses TRBV6-5 with TRBJ1-5; tentative D call: TRBD1 (5 bases). CDR3 length: 14 amino acids. Per germline, CDR1 MNHEY and CDR2 SVGAGI. Trimming removed 6 bases at V and 5 bases at J, with 14 bases between. The CDR3 region is CASSRDGTDQPQHF. The CDR3 region has the DNA TGTGCCAGCAGCCGGGACGGGACCGATCAGCCCCAGCATTTT.

The CDR3 DNA reads as TGTGCCAGCAGCTTAGAGGTCCGGGCGCTAGCGGACGGGGAGCTGTTTTTT. Translated, it gives CASSLEVRALADGELFF. The V and J genes are TRBV7-9 and TRBJ2-2, with 7 bases aligning to TRBD2. CDR3 length: 17 amino acids. The trim removed 1 base at V and 7 bases at J, leaving 12 bases unmatched. Germline values: CDR1 SEHNR, CDR2 FQNEAQ (reference sequence).

For this clone: The identical CDR3 is also encoded by other nucleotide sequences in the sample. In DNA, the CDR3 is TGTGCCAGCAGTTTATTCAGGGGTTCCTACGAGCAGTACTTC. Encoded protein: CASSLFRGSYEQYF. This chain connects TRBV28 to TRBJ2-7, with a weak D call TRBD1 (6 bases). This CDR3 comprises 14 residues. Trimming cost V 1 base and J 1 base, with 8 bases left between them. Per germline, CDR1 MDHEN and CDR2 SYDVKM.

The chain employs TRBV5-1 and TRBJ2-7; D possibly corresponds to TRBD2 (6 bases). The ends were cut back, 0 bases at V and 6 bases at J, with 13 bases in the middle. This CDR3 spans 14 amino acids. Looked up from germline, CDR1 is SGHRS and CDR2 is YFSETQ. CDR3 amino acids: CASSLAIGGTEQYF. The CDR3 DNA reads as TGCGCCAGCAGCTTGGCCATCGGGGGTACCGAGCAGTACTTC.

The chain is built from TRBV4-2 and TRBJ2-3; 9 bases line up with TRBD2. The ends lost 4 bases at V and 3 bases at J; junction bases unmatched: 17. CDR1 is LGHNA and CDR2 is YNFKEQ in the germline V gene. This CDR3 contains 19 residues. CDR3 bases: TGTGCCAGCAGCCGAACCTCTAGCGGGAACAGCATATTGACAGATACGCAGTATTTT. This sequence encodes CASSRTSSGNSILTDTQYF.